The present T cell receptor beta chain was sequenced within a study of CD8+ T cells in alopecia areata (dated by TCRdb to the late 2010s). Background for the entire study: The treated patients, all with moderate-to-severe alopecia areata, were enrolled in an open-label pilot trial of oral tofacitinib given at 5 to 10 mg twice daily. Biopsies were taken from tofacitinib-treated patients at baseline and again at 4 and 24 weeks into treatment, and several of those patients also had a later scalp biopsy. Clonality in the scalp was compared among normal scalp (n=4), patchy alopecia areata scalp (n=8), and alopecia totalis/universalis scalp (n=8). Patients stayed on tofacitinib for 6 to 18 months and then had 6 months of follow-up off drug so that delayed response and recurrence could be assessed. immunoSEQ multiplex PCR using 35 Vbeta forward primers and 13 Jbeta reverse primers was used to amplify TCRbeta CDR3 regions. High-throughput TCRbeta sequencing was used to examine T cell clonal expansion in alopecia areata in both the C3H/HeJ mouse model and human patients. The RNA source kit depended on sample type: the PAXgene miRNA kit for fixed scalp, the miRNeasy kit for PBMCs, and the RNeasy kit for mouse skin. In humans, TCRbeta sequencing was performed on scalp tissue and on sorted CD4+ and CD8+ peripheral blood T cells from healthy controls and from patients with patchy or totalis/universalis alopecia areata.

What this sample's time point label stands for: baseline before oral tofacitinib. Lesional scalp punch biopsies and peripheral blood were collected from alopecia areata patients. After PBMCs were isolated by density centrifugation and stained for CD3, CD4 and CD8, a FACSAria was used to sort CD4+ and CD8+ T cells. Comments on this clone: No antigen is known for it. The input lacks base qualities; no much larger clone sits a single base away.

Preparation of the library involved the immunoSEQ multiplex PCR assay. To provide template for TCR sequencing, every sample had RNA extracted and reverse transcribed into cDNA. First-strand cDNA was synthesized using SuperScript III with a 2:1 mix of oligo-dT and random hexamers. Amplification bias was assessed with a synthetic immune receptor repertoire, and residual bias was removed computationally. In the paper's pipeline: Raw reads were preprocessed to remove errors, and CDR3 was defined by IMGT conventions from the conserved cysteine to phenylalanine. Clonality was calculated as 1 minus Shannon entropy normalized by log2 of the number of productive unique TCRs. Whether scalp clones were CD4 or CD8 was inferred by matching scalp TCRbeta sequences against CD4 and CD8 repertoires sorted from blood. TCRdb obtained this table from immuneACCESS and retained in-frame rearrangements with V and J assigned. These tables miss some clones; where compared with another copy, unresolved V genes account for less than half of the shortfall, and the remainder is unexplained. The V and J calls and clone size come from that table; D and trimming were worked out from the DNA. Recorded for this sample are roughly 140,000 clones; about 51% of them occurred a single time. Approximately 1% of the sample comes from the top ten.

Results and caveats for the whole study, not just this receptor: Lesional scalp, especially in alopecia totalis/universalis, showed higher clonality and more expanded CD8+ clones than normal scalp, suggesting antigenic drive. Compared with mice, TCR sequences shared between patients were less clear, possibly partly because of HLA diversity across the patient population. Unlike mouse skin, where gammadelta T cells dominate, normal human skin contains resident alphabeta T cells that get sequenced too, which complicates analysis of the scalp TCR repertoire.

Inclusive of the bounding cysteine and phenylalanine, the CDR3 is 14 residues long. CDR3 DNA is the only sequence kept; it has 42 bases, read in frame from the first base. The germline V gene (reference sequence) gives CDR1 as SEHNR and CDR2 as FQNEAQ. Relative to germline, V is 3 bases shorter and J is 1 base shorter, with 9 bases between their ends. The V gene is TRBV7-9 and the J gene is TRBJ1-1; the D gene remains uncertain. The source is a human donor with alopecia areata. The sample in question was CD4+ T cells sorted from blood, obtained at week 0. The CDR3 amino acid sequence is: CASSFKKPNTEAFF. The nucleotide sequence reads as follows: TGTGCCAGCAGCTTCAAAAAGCCGAACACTGAAGCTTTCTTT. The CDR3 plus the reference TRBV7-9 and TRBJ1-1 genes for the other parts give the full variable domain: DTGVSQNPRHKITKRGQNVTFRCDPISEHNRLYWYRQTLGQGPEFLTYFQNEAQLEKSRLLSDRFSAERPKGSFSTLEIQRTEQGDSAMYLCASSFKKPNTEAFFGQGTRLTVV.